A single sample is the source of the 6 T cell receptor beta chains below, sequenced in a study of OX40 agonist ivuxolimab in advanced cancers. Repertoires were generated with immunoSEQ multiplex PCR, while TCRdb's copy carries only in-frame clones and drops some. The sample has roughly 56,000 clones, about 84% seen once. The source was CD4+ or CD8+ T cells sorted from blood, collected in a trial of the OX40 agonist ivuxolimab. The receptors stem from an adult with an advanced solid tumor such as melanoma, head and neck, liver or kidney cancer.

The V call is TRBV6-5, the J call TRBJ2-7; TRBD2 might be the D (6 bases). Germline loops: CDR1 MNHEY, CDR2 SVGAGI. The V gene lost 2 bases and the J gene lost 4 bases, with 15 bases spanning the gap. The CDR3 is 15 residues long. CDR3 DNA sequence: TGTGCCAGCAGTTACGGGGGGTCGGGAGAATACGAGCAGTACTTC. Translation gives CASSYGGSGEYEQYF.

This clone was seen only a few times. The chain has TRBV6-5 and TRBJ2-7, with D tentatively TRBD2 (5 bases). Germline lookup yields CDR1 MNHEY and CDR2 SVGAGI. V was shortened by 6 bases and J by 6 bases, with 12 bases between the two germline ends. The CDR3 covers 12 residues. CDR3 sequence (DNA): TGTGCCAGCAGCTTGACTAATTCCGAGCAGTACTTC. It codes for CASSLTNSEQYF.

This clone occurred once. In DNA, the CDR3 is TGTGCCACCGGGGGCGGGGGCATCAGTGGCTACACCTTC. Its translation: CATGGGGISGYTF. The chain has TRBV10-3 and TRBJ1-2; a possible D gene is TRBD1 (6 bases). The CDR3 spans 13 residues. CDR1 is ENHRY and CDR2 is SYGVKD in the germline V gene. V was pared by 10 bases and J by 7 bases, with 19 bases between.

The CDR3 DNA sequence: TGTGCCAGCAGCGATCAGGGGAGGGCTGAAGAGACCCAGTACTTC. Its translation is CASSDQGRAEETQYF. The V call is TRBV7-6, the J call TRBJ2-5; tentative D call: TRBD2 (7 bases). CDR1 and CDR2 from the germline V gene are SGHVS and FNYEAQ. CDR3 length: 15 amino acids. Trimming shortened V by 5 bases and J by 3 bases, and 16 bases separated the two germline ends. Filled out from reference TRBV7-6 and TRBJ2-5, the complete variable domain reads GAGVSQSPRYKVTKRGQDVALRCDPISGHVSLYWYRQALGQGPEFLTYFNYEAQQDKSGLPNDRFSAERPEGSISTLTIQRTEQRDSAMYRCASSDQGRAEETQYFGPGTRLLVL.

Points on this clone: At one of its ends the junction is not consistent with the germline gene, which may arise from a read error. The chain links TRBV6-1 to TRBJ2-7, with D possibly matching TRBD1 (5 bases). CDR1 and CDR2 (germline): MNHNS, SASEGT. CDR3 size: 14 residues. The CDR3 loop reads CASSDNIPGYGQYF. The CDR3, as DNA: TGTGCCAGCAGTGACAACATTCCAGGGTACGGGCAGTACTTC.

V gene TRBV11-2 combines with J gene TRBJ1-1; D may be TRBD1 (5 bases). Trimming pared 1 base from V and 3 bases from J, leaving 12 bases between. The CDR3 loop spans 15 amino acids. Germline V gene lookup returns CDR1 SGHAT and CDR2 FQNNGV. The CDR3 reads CASSLGMGGDTEAFF. CDR3 DNA sequence: TGTGCCAGCAGCTTAGGAATGGGGGGGGACACTGAAGCTTTCTTT.